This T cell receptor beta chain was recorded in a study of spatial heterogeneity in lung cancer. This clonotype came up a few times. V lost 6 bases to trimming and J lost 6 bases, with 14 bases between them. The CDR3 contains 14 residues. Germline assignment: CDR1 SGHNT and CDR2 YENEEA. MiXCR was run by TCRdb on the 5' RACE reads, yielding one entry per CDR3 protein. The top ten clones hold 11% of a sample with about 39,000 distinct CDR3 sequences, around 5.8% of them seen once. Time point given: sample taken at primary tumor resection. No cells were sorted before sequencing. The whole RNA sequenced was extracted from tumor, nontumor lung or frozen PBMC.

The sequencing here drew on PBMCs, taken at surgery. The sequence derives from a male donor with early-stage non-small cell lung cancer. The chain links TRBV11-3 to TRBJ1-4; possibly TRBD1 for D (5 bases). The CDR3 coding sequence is TGTGCCAGCAGTTCAGGGTGGACGGATGAAAAACTGTTTTTT. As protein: CASSSGWTDEKLFF. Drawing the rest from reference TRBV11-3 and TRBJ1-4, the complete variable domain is EAGVVQSPRYKIIEKKQPVAFWCNPISGHNTLYWYLQNLGQGPELLIRYENEEAVDDSQLPKDRFSAERLKGVDSTLKIQPAELGDSAVYLCASSSGWTDEKLFFGSGTQLSVL.